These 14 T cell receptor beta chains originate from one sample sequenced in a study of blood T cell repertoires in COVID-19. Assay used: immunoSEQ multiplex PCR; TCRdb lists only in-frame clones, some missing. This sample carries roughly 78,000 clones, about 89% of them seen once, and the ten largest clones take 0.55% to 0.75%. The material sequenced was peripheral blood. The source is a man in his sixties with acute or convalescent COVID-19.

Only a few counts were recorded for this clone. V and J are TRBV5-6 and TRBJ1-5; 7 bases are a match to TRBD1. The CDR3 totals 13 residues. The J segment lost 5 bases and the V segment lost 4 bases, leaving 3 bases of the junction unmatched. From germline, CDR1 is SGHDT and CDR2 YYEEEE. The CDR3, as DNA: TGTGCCAGCAGCCGGGACAGAGATCAGCCCCAGCATTTT. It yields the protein CASSRDRDQPQHF.

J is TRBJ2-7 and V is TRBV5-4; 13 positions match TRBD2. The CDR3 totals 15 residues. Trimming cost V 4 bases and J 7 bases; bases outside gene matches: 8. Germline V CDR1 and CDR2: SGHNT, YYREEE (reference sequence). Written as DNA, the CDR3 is TGTGCCAGCAGCAGACCGACTAGCGGGGGGTGGGAGCAGTACTTC. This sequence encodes CASSRPTSGGWEQYF.

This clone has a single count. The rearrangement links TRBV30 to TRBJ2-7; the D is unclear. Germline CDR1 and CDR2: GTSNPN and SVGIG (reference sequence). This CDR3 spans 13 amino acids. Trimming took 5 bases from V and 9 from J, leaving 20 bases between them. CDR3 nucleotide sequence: TGTGCCTGGGCTTACTTGTCAGGCAGTATGCAGTACTTC. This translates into CAWAYLSGSMQYF.

The CDR3 nucleotides are TGCAGCGTTGCGCCGGGACAGATAACCGGGGAGCTGTTTTTT. The encoded protein is CSVAPGQITGELFF. The J gene is TRBJ2-2, the V gene TRBV29-1; 7 bases map to TRBD1. CDR1 and CDR2 from the germline V gene are SQVTM and ANQGSEA. V lost 4 bases, J lost 5 bases, and 7 bases stayed unmatched. The length of the CDR3 is 14 residues.

CDR3 in DNA: TGTGCCAGCAGCTTAGATGGGACAGGAGTTTTCGAGCAGTACTTC. It specifies CASSLDGTGVFEQYF. V is TRBV11-2 and J is TRBJ2-7; TRBD1 matches at 8 bases. The CDR3 sequence is 15 residues long. Looked up from germline, CDR1 is SGHAT and CDR2 is FQNNGV. The J segment lost 6 bases and the V segment lost 0 bases, leaving 7 bases of the junction unmatched.

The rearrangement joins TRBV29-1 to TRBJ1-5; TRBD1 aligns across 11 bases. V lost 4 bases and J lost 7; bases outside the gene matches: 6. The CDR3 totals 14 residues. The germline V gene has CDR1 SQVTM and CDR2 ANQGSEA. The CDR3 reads CSVGGTGGGQPQHF. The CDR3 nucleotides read TGCAGCGTTGGCGGGACAGGGGGTGGGCAGCCCCAGCATTTT. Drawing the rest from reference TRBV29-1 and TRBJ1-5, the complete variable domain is SAVISQKPSRDICQRGTSLTIQCQVDSQVTMMFWYRQQPGQSLTLIATANQGSEATYESGFVIDKFPISRPNLTFSTLTVSNMSPEDSSIYLCSVGGTGGGQPQHFGDGTRLSIL.

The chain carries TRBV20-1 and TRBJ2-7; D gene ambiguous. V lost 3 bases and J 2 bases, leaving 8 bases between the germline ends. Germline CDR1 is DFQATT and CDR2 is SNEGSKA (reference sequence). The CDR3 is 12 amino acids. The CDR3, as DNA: TGCAGTGCTAGTCAGACAACCTACGAGCAGTACTTC. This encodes CSASQTTYEQYF.

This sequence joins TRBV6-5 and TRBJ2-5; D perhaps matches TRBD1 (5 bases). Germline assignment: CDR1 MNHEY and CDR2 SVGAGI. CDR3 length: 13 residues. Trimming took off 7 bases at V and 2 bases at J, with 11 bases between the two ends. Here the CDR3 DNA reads TGTGCCAGCATTCGACAGTTTCAAGAGACCCAGTACTTC. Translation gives CASIRQFQETQYF.

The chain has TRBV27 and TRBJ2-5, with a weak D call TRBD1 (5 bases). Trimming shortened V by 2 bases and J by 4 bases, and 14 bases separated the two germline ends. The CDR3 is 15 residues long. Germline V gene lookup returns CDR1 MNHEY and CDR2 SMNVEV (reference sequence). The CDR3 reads CASSLRLGQGETQYF. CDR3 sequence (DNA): TGTGCCAGCAGTTTAAGGCTAGGCCAGGGAGAGACCCAGTACTTC.

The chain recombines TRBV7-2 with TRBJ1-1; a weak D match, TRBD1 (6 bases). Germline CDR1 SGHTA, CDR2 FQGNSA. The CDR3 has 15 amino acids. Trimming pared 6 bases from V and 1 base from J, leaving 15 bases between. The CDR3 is CASSRQTGGNTEAFF. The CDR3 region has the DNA TGTGCCAGCAGTCGTCAGACAGGCGGGAACACTGAAGCTTTCTTT.

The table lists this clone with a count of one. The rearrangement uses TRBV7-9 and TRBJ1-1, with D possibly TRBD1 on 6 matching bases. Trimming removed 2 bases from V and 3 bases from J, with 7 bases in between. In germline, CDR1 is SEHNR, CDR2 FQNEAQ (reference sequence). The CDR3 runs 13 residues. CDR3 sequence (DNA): TGTGCCAGCAGCTTATCAGGGGACACTGAAGCTTTCTTT. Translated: CASSLSGDTEAFF.

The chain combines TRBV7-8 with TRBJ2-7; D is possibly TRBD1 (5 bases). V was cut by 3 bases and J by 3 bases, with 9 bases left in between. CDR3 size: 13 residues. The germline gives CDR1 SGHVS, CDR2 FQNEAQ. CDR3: CASSFREYYEQYF. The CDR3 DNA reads TGTGCCAGCAGCTTCAGGGAATACTACGAGCAGTACTTC.

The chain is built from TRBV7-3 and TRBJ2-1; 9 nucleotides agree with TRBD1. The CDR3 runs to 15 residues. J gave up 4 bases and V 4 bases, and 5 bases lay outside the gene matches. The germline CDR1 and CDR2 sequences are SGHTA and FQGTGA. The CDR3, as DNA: TGTGCCAGCAGCTCAATAGGGACAGGGTACAATGAGCAGTTCTTC. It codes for CASSSIGTGYNEQFF.

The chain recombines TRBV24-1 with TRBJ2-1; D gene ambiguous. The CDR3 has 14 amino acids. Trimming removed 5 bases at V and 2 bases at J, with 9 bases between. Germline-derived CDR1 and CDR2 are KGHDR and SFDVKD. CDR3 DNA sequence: TGTGCCACCAGTGGTAAATCCGCCTACAATGAGCAGTTCTTC. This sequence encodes CATSGKSAYNEQFF.